One T cell receptor beta chain is described in this entry. Mismatch with germline at one junction end may stem from a read error. The data are from a study of blood T cell repertoires in COVID-19. Looking at the study overall: Specimens from acute and convalescent COVID-19 originated in the United States, Italy and Spain. The cDNA or gDNA used as material had been derived from T cells, B-cell-depleted T cells, or PBMCs.

In the source study's methods: Reference gene primer amplification gave nucleated cell count estimates. The assay was immunoSEQ multiplex PCR, and TCRdb's table has in-frame clones only and misses some. The V and J calls and clone size are taken from that table; D and trimming were inferred from the DNA. The data show about 170,000 clones, approximately 86% seen once. Germline V lookup: CDR1 SGHDT, CDR2 YYEEEE. The CDR3 is made up of 13 amino acids. Sequences were obtained from peripheral blood. The chain is built from TRBV5-6 and TRBJ1-2, with a possible D match to TRBD1 (6 bases). The TCR was taken from a woman older than 75 in a cohort sampled during active or convalescent COVID-19. CDR3 DNA: TGTGCCAGCAGCTTGGCCTCCGGCGGGCAAGGGGGATTC. It translates to CASSLASGGQGGF.